This TCR beta chain was retrieved from a study of memory CD4+ T cells and cytomegalovirus serostatus. Clones were read by immunoSEQ multiplex PCR, and TCRdb kept only the in-frame ones, dropping some. The sample shows about 40,000 clones, over 65% of them seen only once. The germline CDR1 and CDR2 sequences are MDHEN and SYDVKM. The CDR3 covers 15 residues. With 2 bases removed from V and 2 bases from J, the gap between germline ends came to 13 bases. Single viable CD3+CD4+CD8-CD45RO+ cells were sorted as the memory CD4+ T cells. The TCR was taken from an adult in good health and CMV-seronegative. The sequencing sample was made of memory CD4+ T cells from blood. The chain recombines TRBV28 with TRBJ2-7, with D possibly being TRBD2 (5 bases). The CDR3 coding sequence is TGTGCCAGCAGTTTACGGGGTAGCAGGACCTACGAGCAGTACTTC. Translation: CASSLRGSRTYEQYF.